A single sample gave rise to the 26 T cell receptor beta chains below, sequenced in a study of blood T cell repertoires in COVID-19. The repertoire was sequenced with immunoSEQ multiplex PCR; TCRdb's copy has only in-frame clones and lacks some. The repertoire holds about 400,000 clones, with 87% as singletons. The sequenced material came from PBMCs or T cells enriched from blood (not recorded which). The source of these receptors is a woman aged 18-35 years with acute COVID-19.

The chain has TRBV20-1 and TRBJ2-7, with TRBD1 matching over 10 bases. CDR1 is DFQATT, CDR2 SNEGSKA, per germline (reference sequence). The ends lost 8 bases at V and 6 bases at J; junction bases unmatched: 4. The CDR3 is 11 residues long. The CDR3 DNA follows: TGCAGTACAGACAGGGGGCGCGAGCAGTACTTC. Translated, it gives CSTDRGREQYF.

The chain couples TRBV7-3 to TRBJ2-3, with 12 bases matching TRBD2. CDR3 length: 16 residues. J lost 0 bases, V lost 5 bases, and 3 bases had no gene match. Germline CDR1 reads SGHTA; CDR2 reads FQGTGA. In DNA, the CDR3 is TGTGCCAGCAGCCTGCTAGCGGGGGGGAGCACAGATACGCAGTATTTT. Amino acids: CASSLLAGGSTDTQYF.

The chain is built from TRBV14 and TRBJ2-1, with D perhaps matching TRBD1 (5 bases). V gave up 4 bases and J gave up 2 bases, with 18 bases separating them. This CDR3 region has 17 residues. Germline-derived CDR1 and CDR2 are SGHDN and FVKESK. In DNA, the CDR3 is TGTGCCAGCAGCCCAAGAGTTTCAGGGTCCACCTACAATGAGCAGTTCTTC. This sequence encodes CASSPRVSGSTYNEQFF. Variable domain in full (rest from reference TRBV14 and TRBJ2-1): EAGVTQFPSHSVIEKGQTVTLRCDPISGHDNLYWYRRVMGKEIKFLLHFVKESKQDESGMPNNRFLAERTGGTYSTLKVQPAELEDSGVYFCASSPRVSGSTYNEQFFGPGTRLTVL.

This rearrangement joins TRBV9 to TRBJ2-5, with TRBD1 as a possible D gene (6 bases). V shed 8 bases and J shed 7 bases, with 18 bases lying between them. The germline V gene encodes CDR1 SGDLS and CDR2 YYNGEE. The length of the CDR3 is 13 residues. CDR3 nucleotides: TGTGCCAGTTCCAGGGGATACGAGGGGACCCAGTACTTC. This codes for CASSRGYEGTQYF.

The J gene is TRBJ1-5, the V gene TRBV7-8; D gene unclear. Germline CDR1 reads SGHVS; CDR2 reads FQNEAQ. This CDR3 is built from 18 residues. Trimming pared 5 bases from V and 2 bases from J, leaving 22 bases between. For the CDR3, the DNA is TGTGCCAGCAGCCGCCAGCCCACGGGATTTTGGGGCAATCAGCCCCAGCATTTT. It translates to CASSRQPTGFWGNQPQHF.

This chain uses TRBV10-3 with TRBJ1-1; 7 bases align to TRBD1. Germline loops: CDR1 ENHRY, CDR2 SYGVKD. CDR3 length equals 12 residues. The J segment lost 6 bases and the V segment lost 6 bases, leaving 4 bases of the junction unmatched. The CDR3 loop is CAIRQGLSEAFF. As DNA, the CDR3 is TGTGCCATCAGACAGGGGCTGTCTGAAGCTTTCTTT.

J is TRBJ1-1 and V is TRBV29-1; unclear D gene. V was pared by 8 bases and J by 1 base, with 14 bases between. This CDR3 spans 13 amino acids. Germline loops: CDR1 SQVTM, CDR2 ANQGSEA. CDR3 in DNA: TGCAGCACCCATATACACGAGAACACTGAAGCTTTCTTT. Translated, it gives CSTHIHENTEAFF.

V gene TRBV11-2 combines with J gene TRBJ2-7; D may be TRBD1 (5 bases). Looked up from germline, CDR1 is SGHAT and CDR2 is FQNNGV. The CDR3 extends over 15 amino acids. V was pared by 1 base and J by 3 bases, with 13 bases between. The CDR3 here is CASSLALVDSYEQYF. The CDR3 DNA is TGTGCCAGCAGCTTAGCCTTGGTAGACAGCTACGAGCAGTACTTC.

As for this clone: Other nucleotide sequences in the sample specify the same CDR3. The rearrangement links TRBV28 to TRBJ2-7; D gene unclear. Germline lookup yields CDR1 MDHEN and CDR2 SYDVKM. The CDR3 has 11 amino acids. The ends were cut back, 4 bases at V and 2 bases at J, with 3 bases in the middle. The CDR3 loop is CASSSAYEQYF. For the CDR3, the DNA is TGTGCCAGCAGTTCTGCCTACGAGCAGTACTTC. The complete variable domain, with remaining parts taken from reference TRBV28 and TRBJ2-7, reads DVKVTQSSRYLVKRTGEKVFLECVQDMDHENMFWYRQDPGLGLRLIYFSYDVKMKEKGDIPEGYSVSREKKERFSLILESASTNQTSMYLCASSSAYEQYFGPGTRLTVT.

The chain carries TRBV7-9 and TRBJ2-7, with 8 nucleotides matching TRBD1. The CDR3 sequence is 14 residues long. The germline CDR1 and CDR2 sequences are SEHNR and FQNEAQ (reference sequence). Trimming took 4 bases from V and 7 from J; bases not matched to a gene: 9. The CDR3 loop is CASSWNDRGLEQYF. CDR3 coding DNA: TGTGCCAGCAGCTGGAACGACAGGGGTCTGGAGCAGTACTTC.

The CDR3 spells CASSGTPLYEQYF. CDR3 nucleotides: TGTGCCAGTAGCGGGACACCCCTCTACGAGCAGTACTTC. The V call is TRBV19, the J call TRBJ2-7; weak D call: TRBD1 (6 bases). CDR1 is LNHDA and CDR2 is SQIVND in the germline V gene (reference sequence). The length of the CDR3 is 13 residues. V shed 6 bases and J shed 3 bases, with 12 bases lying between them.

This clone occurred once. V and J are TRBV2 and TRBJ1-5, with a tentative D call TRBD1 (5 bases). Per the germline V gene, CDR1 is SNHLY and CDR2 is FYNNEI. This CDR3 is built from 16 residues. Trimming shortened V by 2 bases and J by 5 bases, and 16 bases separated the two germline ends. The CDR3 protein is CASSEYLTAGHQPQHF. The CDR3 bases are TGTGCCAGCAGTGAATACCTGACCGCGGGGCATCAGCCCCAGCATTTT.

This sequence joins TRBV5-1 and TRBJ2-6; D call uncertain. Trimming stripped 4 bases from V and 0 bases from J, with 8 bases between. The CDR3 loop spans 15 amino acids. Germline lookup yields CDR1 SGHRS and CDR2 YFSETQ. The CDR3 here is CASSLDPSGANVLTF. DNA for the CDR3: TGCGCCAGCAGCCTAGACCCCTCTGGGGCCAACGTCCTGACTTTC. The full variable domain, completed using reference TRBV5-1 and TRBJ2-6, is KAGVTQTPRYLIKTRGQQVTLSCSPISGHRSVSWYQQTPGQGLQFLFEYFSETQRNKGNFPGRFSGRQFSNSRSEMNVSTLELGDSALYLCASSLDPSGANVLTFGAGSRLTVL.

The chain links TRBV2 to TRBJ1-2, with 8 bases identical to TRBD1. The CDR3 extends over 15 amino acids. The germline V gene encodes CDR1 SNHLY and CDR2 FYNNEI. Trimming took 7 bases from V and 6 from J; bases not matched to a gene: 13. CDR3 region: CASKKDRVKENGYTF. CDR3 in DNA: TGTGCCAGCAAGAAGGACAGGGTTAAGGAGAATGGCTACACCTTC.

This rearrangement joins TRBV7-9 to TRBJ2-7; 9 bases are a match to TRBD1. V shed 1 base and J 2 bases; nucleotides not matched to a gene: 15. CDR1 SEHNR and CDR2 FQNEAQ come from the germline V gene (reference sequence). This CDR3 contains 19 residues. The CDR3 DNA reads as TGTGCCAGCAGCTTAGGGGGGTTTTTGGGACAGGGTCAACCCTACGAGCAGTACTTC. Translated, it gives CASSLGGFLGQGQPYEQYF.

J is TRBJ2-7 and V is TRBV6-5; D unclear. V was pared by 7 bases and J by 7 bases, with 11 bases between. CDR3 length equals 11 residues. CDR1 and CDR2 (germline): MNHEY, SVGAGI. The CDR3 DNA sequence: TGTGCCAGCAAAGCGACCGGAGAGCAGTACTTC. Amino acids: CASKATGEQYF.

The V call is TRBV10-1, the J call TRBJ2-7; a weak D match, TRBD1 (6 bases). This CDR3 is 14 amino acids long. Germline V gives CDR1 WNHNN, CDR2 SYGVQD (reference sequence). Trimming removed 2 bases at V and 6 bases at J, with 14 bases between. DNA of the CDR3: TGCGCCAGCAGTGAGACTAGGGGGTCGAGCGAGCAGTACTTC. Amino acids: CASSETRGSSEQYF.

The chain couples TRBV11-2 to TRBJ2-3, with TRBD2 identical over 8 bases. Germline CDR1 is SGHAT and CDR2 is FQNNGV. The CDR3 extends over 16 amino acids. Trimming removed 2 bases from V and 8 bases from J; junction bases left unmatched: 12. CDR3 DNA sequence: TGTGCCAGCAGCTTAATGCGGGGGGTCGCTGCGGGTACGCAGTATTTT. This encodes CASSLMRGVAAGTQYF.

The chain joins TRBV5-1 to TRBJ1-1; D is possibly TRBD1 (5 bases). The CDR3 is made up of 15 amino acids. Per the germline V gene, CDR1 is SGHRS and CDR2 is YFSETQ. V was cut by 2 bases and J by 0 bases, with 11 bases left in between. CDR3 loop: CASSLLGGLNTEAFF. The DNA for the CDR3 is TGCGCCAGCAGCTTATTGGGGGGTTTGAACACTGAAGCTTTCTTT. The whole variable domain, filled in from reference TRBV5-1 and TRBJ1-1, reads KAGVTQTPRYLIKTRGQQVTLSCSPISGHRSVSWYQQTPGQGLQFLFEYFSETQRNKGNFPGRFSGRQFSNSRSEMNVSTLELGDSALYLCASSLLGGLNTEAFFGQGTRLTVV.

This chain joins TRBV7-9 and TRBJ1-4; 9 bases align to TRBD1. The junction had 9 bases not matched to a gene; V was cut back by 8 bases and J by 5 bases. The germline CDR1 and CDR2 sequences are SEHNR and FQNEAQ (reference sequence). This CDR3 spans 15 amino acids. DNA of the CDR3: TGTGCCAGCGCCCTATCAGGACAGGGGAATGAAAAACTGTTTTTT. Translating gives CASALSGQGNEKLFF.

V is TRBV6-5 and J is TRBJ1-5; 9 bases agree with TRBD1. The germline gives CDR1 MNHEY, CDR2 SVGAGI. The CDR3 contains 14 residues. DNA for the CDR3: TGTAGAACCGGGACAGGGCCAAAAGATCAGCCCCAGCATTTT. The encoded protein is CRTGTGPKDQPQHF.

This clone was counted a few times. V gene TRBV6-5 combines with J gene TRBJ2-2; TRBD1 aligns across 9 bases. Trimming cost V 4 bases and J 7 bases; bases outside gene matches: 4. The CDR3 is 14 residues long. The germline V gene has CDR1 MNHEY and CDR2 SVGAGI. The CDR3 reads CASSSQGAGGELFF. Written as DNA, the CDR3 is TGTGCCAGCAGTTCACAGGGGGCAGGCGGGGAGCTGTTTTTT.

Remarks on this clone: Other nucleotide sequences from this sample produce the same CDR3. CDR3 sequence: CASSLQGNYGYTF. CDR3 sequence (DNA): TGTGCCAGCAGTTTACAGGGGAACTATGGCTACACCTTC. V usage is TRBV6-5 and J usage is TRBJ1-2, with 7 positions matching TRBD1. CDR3 length: 13 residues. Germline CDR1 reads MNHEY; CDR2 reads SVGAGI. V was clipped by 4 bases and J by 2 bases; unmatched bases: 1.

The chain links TRBV6-2 or TRBV6-3 to TRBJ1-5; possibly TRBD1 for D (6 bases). This CDR3 region has 18 residues. V was cut by 4 bases and J by 0 bases, with 19 bases left in between. Germline V gene data show CDR1 as MNHEY and CDR2 as SVGEGT. In DNA, the CDR3 is TGTGCCAGCAGTTTCACTTTACAGCAGGGGTATAGCAATCAGCCCCAGCATTTT. Protein sequence: CASSFTLQQGYSNQPQHF.

V gene TRBV7-9 combines with J gene TRBJ1-3; 9 positions match TRBD1. Losses at the gene ends were 8 bases for V and 3 bases for J; bases not matched to a gene: 5. CDR3 length: 14 amino acids. CDR1 is SEHNR and CDR2 is FQNEAQ in the germline V gene (reference sequence). This chain's CDR3 is CASPGQGFGNTIYF. In DNA, the CDR3 is TGTGCCAGCCCGGGACAGGGCTTTGGAAACACCATATATTTT. The full variable domain, in which reference TRBV7-9 and TRBJ1-3 provide the parts outside the CDR3, is DTGVSQNPRHKITKRGQNVTFRCDPISEHNRLYWYRQTLGQGPEFLTYFQNEAQLEKSRLLSDRFSAERPKGSFSTLEIQRTEQGDSAMYLCASPGQGFGNTIYFGEGSWLTVV.

The genes are TRBV7-2 and TRBJ1-1; 11 bases line up with TRBD1. The V gene end was trimmed by 5 bases and the J gene end by 7 bases; junction bases not matched to a gene: 6. This CDR3 is 14 amino acids long. From germline, CDR1 is SGHTA and CDR2 FQGNSA. CDR3 in DNA: TGTGCCAGCAGCAGGACAGGGGGCTATAGTGAAGCTTTCTTT. It translates to CASSRTGGYSEAFF.